This T cell receptor (beta chain) comes out of a study of T cell repertoires in cytomegalovirus infection. Study as a whole: Matching HLA type, along with CMV infection, was indicated by public TCR beta signatures. Findings and caveats of the study: Summed frequency of public TCR beta families distinguished CMV carriers with the relevant HLA.

Trimming cost V 3 bases and J 7 bases; bases outside gene matches: 3. The CDR3 is 13 amino acids. The germline CDR1 and CDR2 sequences are SGDLS and YYNGEE. Worth noting for this clonotype: The antigen is unknown.

TCRdb reprocessed the reads with MiXCR, giving one entry per CDR3 protein. The profile shows a few hundred thousand distinct CDR3 sequences, 17% of them singletons. The J gene is TRBJ1-4, the V gene TRBV9, with 7 positions matching TRBD1. Sequencing was done on a sample of PBMCs. The TCR comes from a human donor in good health (CMV status not recorded). Some clones in this sample may be carry-over from other donors' samples. CDR3 region: CASSDRTGEKLFF. Here the CDR3 DNA reads TGTGCCAGCAGCGACCGGACAGGTGAAAAACTGTTTTTT.